The 23 T cell receptor beta chains given below trace back to one sample, sequenced in a study of CD8 T cells in ankylosing spondylitis. TCRdb processed the 5' RACE reads anew with MiXCR; each CDR3 protein has one entry. The sample includes some 270,000 distinct CDR3 sequences, more than 25% of them seen just once. Material: blood, either unsorted or a sorted T cell fraction (not recorded which). Receptor source: a male donor with ankylosing spondylitis or in good health (not recorded which).

This chain links TRBV4-1 with TRBJ1-4, with D perhaps TRBD1 (5 bases). The CDR3 has 18 amino acids. Germline V lookup: CDR1 MGHRA, CDR2 YSYEKL. The V gene lost 0 bases and the J gene lost 3 bases, with 17 bases spanning the gap. The CDR3 DNA follows: TGCGCCAGCAGCCAAGATGATAAGGGGTTCTGGGCTAATGAAAAACTGTTTTTT. It yields the protein CASSQDDKGFWANEKLFF.

This clonotype was recorded a few times. The V gene is TRBV10-3, the J gene TRBJ2-3; the D gene could be TRBD1 or TRBD2 (5 bases each). The V and J ends lost 6 bases and 0 bases respectively, with 10 bases between them. CDR3 length equals 14 residues. Germline V gene lookup returns CDR1 ENHRY and CDR2 SYGVKD. The CDR3 here is CAISRGESTDTQYF. CDR3 DNA sequence: TGTGCCATCAGCCGGGGCGAAAGCACAGATACGCAGTATTTT.

This chain uses TRBV20-1 with TRBJ1-3; tentatively, D is TRBD1 (5 bases). The CDR3 spans 14 residues. V was shortened by 1 base and J by 4 bases, with 11 bases between the two germline ends. Germline V CDR1 and CDR2: DFQATT, SNEGSKA (reference sequence). The CDR3 region is CSARAPGSGNTIYF. The CDR3 bases are TGCAGTGCTAGAGCCCCAGGGTCCGGAAACACCATATATTTT.

This clonotype was seen repeatedly, ten times or more. V usage is TRBV20-1 and J usage is TRBJ1-1; a possible D gene is TRBD1 (5 bases). The CDR3 runs 16 residues. V lost 1 base and J lost 0, with 15 bases in between. Germline V CDR1 and CDR2: DFQATT, SNEGSKA (reference sequence). CDR3 loop: CSARARGHFMNTEAFF. CDR3 nucleotides: TGCAGTGCTAGAGCGCGGGGCCACTTCATGAACACTGAAGCTTTCTTT.

J is TRBJ2-2 and V is TRBV5-6; perhaps D is TRBD1 or TRBD2 (5 bases each). CDR1 and CDR2 (germline): SGHDT, YYEEEE. V was shortened by 3 bases and J by 0 bases, with 12 bases between the two germline ends. The CDR3 has 16 residues. DNA of the CDR3: TGTGCCAGCAGCTCGGGACCCATGGCGAACACCGGGGAGCTGTTTTTT. Its protein is CASSSGPMANTGELFF. The whole variable domain, remainder taken from reference TRBV5-6 and TRBJ2-2, is DAGVTQSPTHLIKTRGQQVTLRCSPKSGHDTVSWYQQALGQGPQFIFQYYEEEERQRGNFPDRFSGHQFPNYSSELNVNALLLGDSALYLCASSSGPMANTGELFFGEGSRLTVL.

The V and J genes are TRBV27 and TRBJ2-7, with unresolved D. The CDR3 runs to 13 residues. V was trimmed by 6 bases and J by 7 bases, leaving 16 bases between them. CDR1 and CDR2 from the germline V gene are MNHEY and SMNVEV (reference sequence). This CDR3 is CASSWEKGGEQYF. The DNA for the CDR3 is TGTGCCAGCAGCTGGGAAAAGGGTGGGGAGCAGTACTTC.

The rearrangement links TRBV29-1 to TRBJ2-5, with 7 bases matching TRBD1. The CDR3 extends over 11 amino acids. The J segment lost 5 bases and the V segment lost 6 bases, leaving 3 bases of the junction unmatched. The V gene's germline CDR1 is SQVTM and CDR2 ANQGSEA. Here the CDR3 DNA reads TGCAGCGTAACAGGGGTGGAGACCCAGTACTTC. Translating gives CSVTGVETQYF.

The chain has TRBV28 and TRBJ2-7; TRBD2 matches 11 bases. Losses at the gene ends were 6 bases for V and 4 bases for J; bases not matched to a gene: 11. The CDR3 consists of 16 residues. In germline, CDR1 is MDHEN, CDR2 SYDVKM. The CDR3 reads CASSPTGLAALYEQYF. CDR3 bases: TGTGCCAGCAGCCCCACGGGACTAGCGGCCCTTTACGAGCAGTACTTC.

This chain connects TRBV15 to TRBJ1-2; the D gene is possibly TRBD1 (5 bases). Germline V gene data show CDR1 as LNHNV and CDR2 as YYDKDF (reference sequence). This CDR3 contains 15 residues. Trimming shortened V by 2 bases and J by 4 bases, and 14 bases separated the two germline ends. The DNA for the CDR3 is TGTGCCACCAGCAGATCGGTCGGGACTTCCTATGGCTACACCTTC. Its protein product is CATSRSVGTSYGYTF.

The sample holds many counts of this clonotype. This rearrangement joins TRBV29-1 to TRBJ1-1, with D perhaps matching TRBD1 (5 bases). The CDR3 totals 13 residues. Germline-derived CDR1 and CDR2 are SQVTM and ANQGSEA. V lost 4 bases and J lost 1, with 10 bases in between. The CDR3 DNA is TGCAGCGTTGCCCACAGGCAGAACACTGAAGCTTTCTTT. Translating it yields CSVAHRQNTEAFF.

The V gene is TRBV15, the J gene TRBJ2-1; D remains ambiguous. The CDR3 loop spans 16 amino acids. V shed 5 bases and J shed 0 bases, with 14 bases lying between them. CDR1 and CDR2 (germline): LNHNV, YYDKDF (reference sequence). The CDR3 protein is CATSVGPRSSYNEQFF. CDR3 in DNA: TGTGCCACCAGCGTCGGCCCCCGGAGCTCCTACAATGAGCAGTTCTTC.

The chain combines TRBV27 with TRBJ2-7, with D uncertain. The germline gives CDR1 MNHEY, CDR2 SMNVEV (reference sequence). Trimming removed 5 bases from V and 0 bases from J, with 8 bases in between. The CDR3 contains 13 residues. This CDR3 reads CASSESGSYEQYF. The CDR3, as DNA: TGTGCCAGCAGTGAGTCAGGCTCCTACGAGCAGTACTTC.

This clonotype was counted only a few times. V usage is TRBV6-5 and J usage is TRBJ2-3; 7 positions agree with TRBD2. The CDR3 consists of 15 residues. The germline V gene encodes CDR1 MNHEY and CDR2 SVGAGI. Trimming cost V 4 bases and J 1 base; bases outside gene matches: 5. The CDR3 DNA reads TGTGCCAGCAGTTTCGGGGGGTCACGCACAGATACGCAGTATTTT. It codes for CASSFGGSRTDTQYF.

On this clonotype itself: A read error is possible here, since a much larger clone lies one base away. The V and J genes are TRBV7-9 and TRBJ2-6, with 8 bases that match TRBD2. Looked up from germline, CDR1 is SEHNR and CDR2 is FQNEAQ (reference sequence). This CDR3 has 15 residues. DNA for the CDR3: TGTGCCAGCTGGGGACTAGGGCATGGGGCCAACGGCCTGACTTTC. It translates to CASWGLGHGANGLTF.

The gene calls are TRBV20-1 and TRBJ1-6; no clear D gene. Germline CDR1 is DFQATT and CDR2 is SNEGSKA (reference sequence). The CDR3 sequence is 12 residues long. V lost 1 base and J 7 bases, leaving 5 bases between the germline ends. CDR3 DNA sequence: TGCAGTGCTAGAGGGGGAAATTCACCCCTCCACTTT. It is translated as CSARGGNSPLHF.

This clonotype showed up just a few times. This chain connects TRBV6-5 to TRBJ2-5, with D unclear. This CDR3 is built from 16 residues. CDR1 is MNHEY, CDR2 SVGAGI, per germline. Trimming took 0 bases from V and 1 from J, leaving 12 bases between them. In nucleotides, the CDR3 is TGTGCCAGCAGTTACTCTAGGGTAGAATCCCAAGAGACCCAGTACTTC. Translation gives CASSYSRVESQETQYF.

This clonotype was recorded a few times. The CDR3 reads CASSLSTMTDEFF. Here the CDR3 DNA reads TGTGCCAGCAGTTTATCAACTATGACGGACGAGTTCTTC. The J gene is TRBJ2-1, the V gene TRBV27; D remains unclear. The germline V and J ends were trimmed by 0 bases and 14 bases, with 14 bases remaining between them. CDR3 length: 13 amino acids. From germline, CDR1 is MNHEY and CDR2 SMNVEV (reference sequence).

The V and J genes are TRBV15 and TRBJ2-7, with 11 bases fitting TRBD1. V lost 5 bases to trimming and J lost 3 bases; unmatched junction nucleotides: 6. The CDR3 spans 15 residues. The germline gives CDR1 LNHNV, CDR2 YYDKDF (reference sequence). The CDR3 sequence: CATSSRDRGNYEQYF. The CDR3 bases are TGTGCCACCAGCTCCAGGGACAGGGGGAACTACGAGCAGTACTTC.

The genes are TRBV11-2 and TRBJ2-2, with 8 bases that match TRBD2. The ends lost 1 base at V and 6 bases at J; junction bases unmatched: 7. The CDR3 is 16 amino acids. Looked up from germline, CDR1 is SGHAT and CDR2 is FQNNGV. The CDR3 coding sequence is TGTGCCAGCAGCTTAGGCCGGCGGGGGGTTCCCGGGGAGCTGTTTTTT. Translating gives CASSLGRRGVPGELFF.

This clonotype was seen repeatedly, ten times or more. The chain carries TRBV20-1 and TRBJ2-1, with 8 bases fitting TRBD1. CDR1 is DFQATT, CDR2 SNEGSKA, per germline (reference sequence). The ends lost 2 bases at V and 3 bases at J; junction bases unmatched: 3. This CDR3 is 14 amino acids long. The CDR3 DNA sequence: TGCAGTGCTAGACCTGGACAGGGCTACAATGAGCAGTTCTTC. It translates to CSARPGQGYNEQFF.

The gene calls are TRBV20-1 and TRBJ2-7, with TRBD2 identical over 9 bases. The CDR3 contains 14 residues. The germline gives CDR1 DFQATT, CDR2 SNEGSKA (reference sequence). J was trimmed by 7 bases and V by 1 base; bases with no gene match: 8. The CDR3 is CSARAAGGGMEQYF. In DNA, the CDR3 is TGCAGTGCTAGAGCGGCGGGGGGGGGAATGGAGCAGTACTTC.

The CDR3 nucleotides are TGTGCCAGCAGCTTGGCCCCGGATGAAAAACTGTTTTTT. It codes for CASSLAPDEKLFF. The V call is TRBV5-5, the J call TRBJ1-4; D is ambiguous. The V gene lost 0 bases and the J gene lost 6 bases, with 6 bases spanning the gap. The CDR3 length is 13 residues. CDR1 is SGHKS, CDR2 YYEKEE, per germline (reference sequence).

This clonotype was observed a handful of times. The rearrangement uses TRBV5-1 and TRBJ2-1, with D possibly called TRBD1 or TRBD2 (5 bases each). This CDR3 contains 16 residues. Germline lookup yields CDR1 SGHRS and CDR2 YFSETQ. The V and J ends lost 0 bases and 6 bases respectively, with 16 bases between them. CDR3 nucleotides: TGCGCCAGCAGCTTGGAAGGGACCCAATTAGGCAATGAGCAGTTCTTC. As protein: CASSLEGTQLGNEQFF.